Each of the 20 T cell receptor beta chains below was sequenced from the same sample in a study of T cell responses to AZD1222 COVID-19 vaccine. The protocol was immunoSEQ multiplex PCR, while the TCRdb copy is restricted to in-frame clones and leaves out a portion. This sample yields some 150,000 clones, of which more than 85% are seen a single time; around 1% belongs to the top ten. The sample was peripheral blood, taken on day 0 of MenACWY control vaccination. The receptor source for this set is an adult in good health.

Concerning this clone itself: Other DNA sequences within the sample encode an identical CDR3. V is TRBV5-4 and J is TRBJ2-7, with D perhaps matching TRBD1 (5 bases). Trimming took 0 bases from V and 4 from J, leaving 14 bases between them. The germline V gene encodes CDR1 SGHNT and CDR2 YYREEE (reference sequence). The CDR3 has 15 residues. CDR3 sequence reads: CASSLGQGGSYEQYF. The CDR3 region has the DNA TGTGCCAGCAGCTTGGGCCAGGGCGGCTCATACGAGCAGTACTTC. Supplemented by reference TRBV5-4 and TRBJ2-7, the full variable domain reads ETGVTQSPTHLIKTRGQQVTLRCSSQSGHNTVSWYQQALGQGPQFIFQYYREEENGRGNFPPRFSGLQFPNYSSELNVNALELDDSALYLCASSLGQGGSYEQYFGPGTRLTVT.

CDR3 in DNA: TGTGCCAGCAGCGTAGTTATCTACCAGTACCCCACAGATACGCAGTATTTT. It is translated as CASSVVIYQYPTDTQYF. The chain employs TRBV9 and TRBJ2-3, with unresolved D. Trimming removed 0 bases at V and 2 bases at J, with 16 bases between. Germline V gene data show CDR1 as SGDLS and CDR2 as YYNGEE. The CDR3 loop spans 17 amino acids.

The chain is built from TRBV5-6 and TRBJ2-1; D uncertain. V lost 4 bases to trimming and J lost 7 bases, with 18 bases between them. CDR1 is SGHDT, CDR2 YYEEEE, per germline. The CDR3 is made up of 15 amino acids. In DNA, the CDR3 is TGTGCCAGCAGCCTCGAGGCTTGGTACGGGAATGAGCAGTTCTTC. Its translation is CASSLEAWYGNEQFF.

The J gene is TRBJ2-4, the V gene TRBV5-1; D possibly corresponds to TRBD2 (6 bases). Per germline, CDR1 SGHRS and CDR2 YFSETQ. Trimming shortened V by 4 bases and J by 1 base, and 15 bases separated the two germline ends. The CDR3 covers 16 residues. The CDR3 spells CASSLNLAGAKNIQYF. CDR3 DNA: TGCGCCAGCAGCCTAAATTTGGCGGGGGCCAAAAACATTCAGTACTTC.

The chain joins TRBV12-5 to TRBJ1-2; 7 nucleotides match TRBD1. The CDR3 sequence is 12 residues long. Trimming removed 5 bases from V and 7 bases from J; junction bases left unmatched: 4. Looked up from germline, CDR1 is LGHNT and CDR2 is FRNRAP. The CDR3 DNA sequence: TGTGCTAGTGGTGGTGACAGGGCTGGCTACACCTTC. Amino acid sequence: CASGGDRAGYTF.

The rearrangement joins TRBV3-1 (or the pseudogene TRBV3-2) to TRBJ2-3, with 15 bases matching TRBD2. CDR3 length equals 21 residues. Losses at the gene ends were 1 base for V and 3 bases for J; bases not matched to a gene: 14. Per the germline V gene, CDR1 is LGHDT and CDR2 is YNNKEL (reference sequence). CDR3 sequence: CASSQARDGLAGGLRTDTQYF. CDR3 nucleotide sequence: TGTGCCAGCAGCCAAGCTAGGGATGGACTAGCGGGGGGGCTAAGGACAGATACGCAGTATTTT.

V and J are TRBV6-2 or TRBV6-3 and TRBJ1-5; TRBD1 agrees at 11 bases. The CDR3 is 16 residues long. Germline trimming cut 6 bases from V and 0 bases from J; bases unmatched to any gene: 4. Germline values: CDR1 MNHEY, CDR2 SVGEGT. The CDR3 sequence is CASSRGTGGSNQPQHF. CDR3 bases: TGTGCCAGCAGCCGGGGGACAGGGGGTAGCAATCAGCCCCAGCATTTT.

This clone appeared once. The V gene is TRBV5-1, the J gene TRBJ1-2; 9 nucleotides align to TRBD1. After removal of 4 bases from V and 7 bases from J, the junction contained 8 bases not matched to a gene. CDR3 length: 14 residues. Germline loops: CDR1 SGHRS, CDR2 YFSETQ. The CDR3 sequence: CASSGIQGASGYTF. Here the CDR3 DNA reads TGCGCCAGCAGCGGAATACAGGGGGCGAGTGGCTACACCTTC. The full variable domain, its missing parts supplied by reference TRBV5-1 and TRBJ1-2, is KAGVTQTPRYLIKTRGQQVTLSCSPISGHRSVSWYQQTPGQGLQFLFEYFSETQRNKGNFPGRFSGRQFSNSRSEMNVSTLELGDSALYLCASSGIQGASGYTFGSGTRLTVV.

The V and J genes are TRBV27 and TRBJ1-2, with 7 bases fitting TRBD1. CDR3 length equals 13 residues. Trimming removed 4 bases from V and 2 bases from J; junction bases left unmatched: 1. The germline V gene encodes CDR1 MNHEY and CDR2 SMNVEV (reference sequence). The CDR3 coding sequence is TGTGCCAGCAGTTCAGGGGGGAACTATGGCTACACCTTC. Translated: CASSSGGNYGYTF.

V and J are TRBV7-9 and TRBJ1-4; D unclear. The V and J ends lost 11 bases and 0 bases respectively, with 10 bases between them. The CDR3 runs 13 residues. The germline CDR1 and CDR2 sequences are SEHNR and FQNEAQ (reference sequence). The DNA for the CDR3 is TGTGCCTACGGCGGGGCAACTAATGAAAAACTGTTTTTT. Residues: CAYGGATNEKLFF.

The chain links TRBV5-1 to TRBJ2-5; D call uncertain. The CDR3 extends over 11 amino acids. Germline CDR1 SGHRS, CDR2 YFSETQ. Trimming removed 0 bases from V and 4 bases from J, with 1 base in between. CDR3 bases: TGCGCCAGCAGCTTGGCAGAGACCCAGTACTTC. It is translated as CASSLAETQYF.

V and J are TRBV7-9 and TRBJ2-3, with D tentatively TRBD1 (6 bases). V dropped 5 bases and J dropped 0 bases, with 18 bases sitting between them. The CDR3 totals 17 residues. Germline loops: CDR1 SEHNR, CDR2 FQNEAQ (reference sequence). CDR3 sequence (DNA): TGTGCCAGCAGCCCACCCGGACAGAGCGCCAGCACAGATACGCAGTATTTT. This encodes CASSPPGQSASTDTQYF.

The CDR3: CASSLHGQAQTAQYF. The CDR3 region has the DNA TGTGCCAGCAGCTTACATGGACAGGCCCAAACGGCCCAGTACTTC. The chain is built from TRBV11-2 and TRBJ2-5; 7 bases map to TRBD1. Germline V gene data show CDR1 as SGHAT and CDR2 as FQNNGV. The V gene end was trimmed by 2 bases and the J gene end by 9 bases; junction bases not matched to a gene: 12. The CDR3 has 15 amino acids.

CDR3 DNA sequence: TGTGCCAGCAGTGAGACCCAGGGCCAGGGGGAGCAGTACTTC. It is translated as CASSETQGQGEQYF. This chain uses TRBV6-1 with TRBJ2-7, with TRBD1 as a possible D gene (6 bases). The CDR3 contains 14 residues. Trimming stripped 3 bases from V and 7 bases from J, with 16 bases between. Germline CDR1 MNHNS, CDR2 SASEGT.

This chain uses TRBV14 with TRBJ2-7, with a weak D call TRBD1 (6 bases). With 1 base removed from V and 7 bases from J, the gap between germline ends came to 14 bases. The CDR3 is made up of 14 amino acids. Germline loops: CDR1 SGHDN, CDR2 FVKESK. CDR3 in DNA: TGTGCCAGCAGCCAAGGGACAGTGGGGCAGGAGCAGTACTTC. Protein sequence: CASSQGTVGQEQYF.

The chain employs TRBV29-1 and TRBJ2-7; D is tentatively TRBD1 or TRBD2 (6 bases each). There are 12 residues in the CDR3. CDR1 and CDR2 from the germline V gene are SQVTM and ANQGSEA. V lost 7 bases, J lost 7 bases, and 17 bases lay in between. The CDR3, as DNA: TGCAGCGCCCGCGGGGACAAGGGAGAGCAGTACTTC. It yields the protein CSARGDKGEQYF.

The chain couples TRBV24-1 to TRBJ2-1, with TRBD2 matching over 8 bases. Germline CDR1 reads KGHDR; CDR2 reads SFDVKD. CDR3 length: 15 residues. V shed 7 bases and J 5 bases; nucleotides not matched to a gene: 9. The CDR3 DNA is TGTGCCACCAGCGACCCCGTACTAGCGGACAATGAGCAGTTCTTC. This encodes CATSDPVLADNEQFF.

The genes are TRBV5-4 and TRBJ1-4; no clear D gene. Germline V gene lookup returns CDR1 SGHNT and CDR2 YYREEE (reference sequence). The CDR3 is made up of 14 amino acids. V was cut by 0 bases and J by 4 bases, with 7 bases left in between. This CDR3 is CASSLGQNNEKLFF. CDR3 nucleotides: TGTGCCAGCAGCTTGGGACAAAATAATGAAAAACTGTTTTTT.

V and J are TRBV7-9 and TRBJ1-1, with a tentative D call TRBD1 (6 bases). Trimming took off 7 bases at V and 3 bases at J, with 21 bases between the two ends. The CDR3 sequence is 16 residues long. Germline V gene sequence: CDR1 SEHNR, CDR2 FQNEAQ (reference sequence). In nucleotides, the CDR3 is TGTGCCAGCACCCCCGGTCGGGGGGCGGGGGACACTGAAGCTTTCTTT. Amino acid sequence: CASTPGRGAGDTEAFF.

V gene TRBV15 combines with J gene TRBJ2-6, with 9 bases fitting TRBD1. The CDR3 runs 18 residues. V was pared by 3 bases and J by 1 base, with 7 bases of the junction left unmatched. Germline CDR1 reads LNHNV; CDR2 reads YYDKDF (reference sequence). CDR3 region: CATSSPGQGISGANVLTF. CDR3 bases: TGTGCCACCAGCAGTCCGGGACAGGGTATTTCTGGGGCCAACGTCCTGACTTTC.